This section outlines one TCR beta chain sequence together with its context. Its antigen is as yet unknown. With 8 bases clipped from V and 0 bases from J, the junction kept 6 bases outside the gene matches. This CDR3 is 15 amino acids long. Germline values: CDR1 LNHDA, CDR2 SQIVND (reference sequence). Using a J-beta primer mix together with a sample-barcoded 5' primer, a second PCR was run for roughly 7 to 11 cycles. Using its own MiXCR run on the 5' RACE reads, TCRdb lists one record per CDR3 protein. The data contain fewer than 1 million distinct CDR3 sequences, around 45% of them seen just once; the ten biggest clones take up 15% to 25%. The sample belongs to a study of blood T cells in healthy people across ages. Regarding the study as a whole: Diversity estimates from one million T cells were considered underestimates.

Sequencing used blood. This receptor was taken from a man aged 60-69 years in good health. The rearrangement uses TRBV19 and TRBJ2-3, with TRBD1 identical over 9 bases. CDR3 nucleotides: TGTGCCAGTGAGACAGGGGGATCTAGCACAGATACGCAGTATTTT. Encoded protein: CASETGGSSTDTQYF.